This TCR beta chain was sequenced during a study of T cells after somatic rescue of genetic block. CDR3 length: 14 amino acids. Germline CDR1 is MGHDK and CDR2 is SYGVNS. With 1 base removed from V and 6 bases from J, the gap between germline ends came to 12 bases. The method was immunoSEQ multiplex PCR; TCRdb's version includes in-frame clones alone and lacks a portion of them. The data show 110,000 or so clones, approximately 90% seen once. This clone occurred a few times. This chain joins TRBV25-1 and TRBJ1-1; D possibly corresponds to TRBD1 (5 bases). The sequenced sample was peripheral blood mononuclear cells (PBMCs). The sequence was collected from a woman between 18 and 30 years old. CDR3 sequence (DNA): TGTGCCAGCAGTGAATGGGGCGGAGTCGCTGAAGCTTTCTTT. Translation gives CASSEWGGVAEAFF. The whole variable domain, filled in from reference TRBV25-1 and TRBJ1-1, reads EADIYQTPRYLVIGTGKKITLECSQTMGHDKMYWYQQDPGMELHLIHYSYGVNSTEKGDLSSESTVSRIRTEHFPLTLESARPSHTSQYLCASSEWGGVAEAFFGQGTRLTVV.